Presented here are 20 T cell receptor beta chains from one specimen sequenced in a study of T cell repertoires in cytomegalovirus infection. TCRdb called the reads again in MiXCR, with one record for every CDR3 protein. The table has 650,000 to 900,000 distinct CDR3 sequences, about 30% seen once; the top ten hold roughly 12%. These receptors have no identified antigens. Sequencing was performed on cultured CD8+ T cells from PBMCs, taken from culture after CMV antigen stimulation. These receptors originate from a human donor in good health (CMV status not recorded). Some clones in this sample may be carry-over from other donors' samples.

Ten or more counts support this clonotype. The CDR3 here is CASSSLGSGPSYNEQFF. The CDR3 nucleotides are TGTGCCAGCAGTTCCCTCGGGAGCGGTCCCTCCTACAATGAGCAGTTCTTC. This chain uses TRBV6-2 or TRBV6-3 with TRBJ2-1; D perhaps matches TRBD2 (6 bases). V was shortened by 4 bases and J by 0 bases, with 16 bases between the two germline ends. CDR1 is MNHEY, CDR2 SVGEGT, per germline. CDR3 length: 17 residues.

The rearrangement joins TRBV28 to TRBJ2-5, with D maybe TRBD1 (5 bases). The CDR3 sequence is 15 residues long. Germline lookup yields CDR1 MDHEN and CDR2 SYDVKM. V shed 2 bases and J shed 4 bases, with 14 bases lying between them. DNA for the CDR3: TGTGCCAGCAGTTTAGGTTACCAGGGAAGAGAGACCCAGTACTTC. This gives the protein CASSLGYQGRETQYF.

This clonotype has only a few counts. This chain uses TRBV6-1 with TRBJ1-2; 8 bases are shared with TRBD1. Per germline, CDR1 MNHNS and CDR2 SASEGT. The CDR3 spans 16 residues. Unmatched junction bases numbered 11, after V lost 6 bases and J lost 2 bases. In nucleotides, the CDR3 is TGTGCCAGCAGGCGAACCGGGACAGGAAGCAACTATGGCTACACCTTC. This gives the protein CASRRTGTGSNYGYTF.

V and J are TRBV15 and TRBJ1-4; D call uncertain. Germline-derived CDR1 and CDR2 are LNHNV and YYDKDF (reference sequence). Trimming removed 0 bases from V and 0 bases from J, with 11 bases in between. The CDR3 sequence is 17 residues long. The chain's CDR3 is CATSRENSLATNEKLFF. Written as DNA, the CDR3 is TGTGCCACCAGCAGAGAGAACAGCCTCGCAACTAATGAAAAACTGTTTTTT.

This clonotype was counted between two and nine times. The genes are TRBV19 and TRBJ1-1; D is perhaps TRBD1 (5 bases). The CDR3 covers 14 residues. Trimming took off 1 base at V and 3 bases at J, with 9 bases between the two ends. Germline V CDR1 and CDR2: LNHDA, SQIVND (reference sequence). DNA for the CDR3: TGTGCCAGTAGTATAGTCGGGGGAGACACTGAAGCTTTCTTT. Amino acid sequence: CASSIVGGDTEAFF. Supplemented by reference TRBV19 and TRBJ1-1, the full variable domain reads DGGITQSPKYLFRKEGQNVTLSCEQNLNHDAMYWYRQDPGQGLRLIYYSQIVNDFQKGDIAEGYSVSREKKESFPLTVTSAQKNPTAFYLCASSIVGGDTEAFFGQGTRLTVV.

The chain couples TRBV20-1 to TRBJ1-5; possibly TRBD1 for D (6 bases). This CDR3 is 15 amino acids long. V shed 3 bases and J shed 0 bases, with 12 bases lying between them. Germline CDR1 and CDR2: DFQATT and SNEGSKA (reference sequence). The CDR3 coding sequence is TGCAGTGCTAGTCTTGGGGACACTAGCAATCAGCCCCAGCATTTT. Amino acid sequence: CSASLGDTSNQPQHF.

This rearrangement joins TRBV6-6 to TRBJ2-7; 7 bases are a match to TRBD2. CDR3 size: 16 residues. V lost 0 bases, J lost 0 bases, and 5 bases stayed unmatched. The V gene's germline CDR1 is MNHNY and CDR2 SVGAGI (reference sequence). Written as DNA, the CDR3 is TGTGCCAGCAGTTACTCTACTAGCGCAAGCTCCTACGAGCAGTACTTC. Residues: CASSYSTSASSYEQYF.

This clonotype has at least ten counts. The chain joins TRBV7-8 to TRBJ2-5; no definite D call. This CDR3 has 14 residues. Germline CDR1 reads SGHVS; CDR2 reads FQNEAQ. V lost 3 bases to trimming and J lost 2 bases, with 10 bases between them. In DNA form, the CDR3 reads TGTGCCAGCAGCTTTCGCATGGGACAAGAGACCCAGTACTTC. It codes for CASSFRMGQETQYF.

This clonotype showed up many times. This sequence joins TRBV7-6 and TRBJ1-4, with D hard to call. Per germline, CDR1 SGHVS and CDR2 FNYEAQ. Trimming took 1 base from V and 3 from J, leaving 6 bases between them. The CDR3 loop spans 14 amino acids. This chain's CDR3 is CASSLVEPNEKLFF. CDR3 DNA sequence: TGTGCCAGCAGCTTAGTCGAACCTAATGAAAAACTGTTTTTT. Supplemented by reference TRBV7-6 and TRBJ1-4, the full variable domain reads GAGVSQSPRYKVTKRGQDVALRCDPISGHVSLYWYRQALGQGPEFLTYFNYEAQQDKSGLPNDRFSAERPEGSISTLTIQRTEQRDSAMYRCASSLVEPNEKLFFGSGTQLSVL.

The chain has TRBV27 and TRBJ1-5, with D uncertain. Deletions cut 8 bases from V and 0 bases from J, with 11 bases between. CDR3 length: 14 amino acids. From germline, CDR1 is MNHEY and CDR2 SMNVEV (reference sequence). DNA for the CDR3: TGTGCCAGCGCCCTAAGTAGTAGCAATCAGCCCCAGCATTTT. Translating it yields CASALSSSNQPQHF.

This chain links TRBV7-9 with TRBJ2-3; TRBD1 agrees at 10 bases. The CDR3 spans 18 residues. Per germline, CDR1 SEHNR and CDR2 FQNEAQ (reference sequence). Trimming at V came to 4 bases and at J to 0 bases, leaving 10 bases not matched to a gene. CDR3: CASSYGDRGPASTDTQYF. For the CDR3, the DNA is TGTGCCAGCAGCTACGGGGACAGGGGTCCTGCTAGCACAGATACGCAGTATTTT.

This clonotype was recorded a few times. The CDR3 DNA sequence: TGTGCCAGCAGTCTAGGGAGATCGCCCCTCCACTTT. Translation: CASSLGRSPLHF. The chain joins TRBV27 to TRBJ1-6; D gene unclear. V was trimmed by 5 bases and J by 13 bases, leaving 12 bases between them. The CDR3 loop spans 12 amino acids. Germline V gene sequence: CDR1 MNHEY, CDR2 SMNVEV (reference sequence).

The chain couples TRBV11-1 to TRBJ2-1; no clear D. Germline lookup yields CDR1 SGHAT and CDR2 FQDESV (reference sequence). The V end lost 2 bases, the J end lost 6 bases, and 11 bases lay between the germline ends. The CDR3 loop spans 14 amino acids. The CDR3 spells CASSLLRHSNEQFF. For the CDR3, the DNA is TGTGCCAGCAGCTTATTAAGGCATAGCAATGAGCAGTTCTTC.

The rearrangement links TRBV7-6 to TRBJ1-4, with D maybe TRBD1 (6 bases). The CDR3 is 16 residues long. V shed 3 bases and J shed 3 bases, with 14 bases lying between them. The germline V gene encodes CDR1 SGHVS and CDR2 FNYEAQ. The CDR3 loop is CASSLVFGGSNEKLFF. CDR3 bases: TGTGCCAGCAGCTTGGTTTTTGGGGGCTCTAATGAAAAACTGTTTTTT. The full variable domain, completed using reference TRBV7-6 and TRBJ1-4, is GAGVSQSPRYKVTKRGQDVALRCDPISGHVSLYWYRQALGQGPEFLTYFNYEAQQDKSGLPNDRFSAERPEGSISTLTIQRTEQRDSAMYRCASSLVFGGSNEKLFFGSGTQLSVL.

This clonotype appeared a few times. The gene calls are TRBV12-3 or TRBV12-4 and TRBJ1-2; no firm D call. Trimming stripped 3 bases from V and 0 bases from J, with 11 bases between. This CDR3 has 15 amino acids. The CDR3 reads CASSFLQISNYGYTF. As DNA, the CDR3 is TGTGCCAGCAGTTTTCTGCAGATATCTAACTATGGCTACACCTTC.

This rearrangement joins TRBV11-1 to TRBJ2-1; 12 bases fit TRBD2. Trimming cost V 5 bases and J 9 bases; bases outside gene matches: 14. The CDR3 consists of 17 residues. Looked up from germline, CDR1 is SGHAT and CDR2 is FQDESV (reference sequence). CDR3 DNA sequence: TGTGCCAGCAGCCCCGTAACGCTAGCGGGGGGGCCCAGTGAGCAGTTCTTC. Encoded protein: CASSPVTLAGGPSEQFF. Full variable domain (outside the CDR3, taken from reference TRBV11-1 and TRBJ2-1): EAEVAQSPRYKITEKSQAVAFWCDPISGHATLYWYRQILGQGPELLVQFQDESVVDDSQLPKDRFSAERLKGVDSTLKIQPAELGDSAMYLCASSPVTLAGGPSEQFFGPGTRLTVL.

The chain recombines TRBV27 with TRBJ2-2; the match to TRBD2 covers 7 bases. CDR3 length: 14 residues. Per germline, CDR1 MNHEY and CDR2 SMNVEV (reference sequence). V shed 2 bases, J shed 9 bases, and the junction held 6 bases outside the gene matches. CDR3 DNA: TGTGCCAGCAGTTTAGGCACTAGCGTACGGGAGCTGTTTTTT. Translation: CASSLGTSVRELFF.

The V and J genes are TRBV27 and TRBJ2-7; 9 bases agree with TRBD1. There are 14 residues in the CDR3. Per germline, CDR1 MNHEY and CDR2 SMNVEV (reference sequence). V was pared by 4 bases and J by 7 bases, with 8 bases of the junction left unmatched. CDR3 sequence reads: CASSWGGTGNEQYF. The CDR3 DNA is TGTGCCAGCAGTTGGGGAGGGACAGGGAATGAGCAGTACTTC.

This clonotype was counted a few times. This sequence joins TRBV27 and TRBJ2-7; 8 bases align to TRBD2. Germline-derived CDR1 and CDR2 are MNHEY and SMNVEV (reference sequence). The CDR3 extends over 11 amino acids. CDR3 bases: TGTGTCACGACAGCGGGGGACGAGCAGTACGTC. Its translation is CVTTAGDEQYV.

This clonotype has only a few counts. The chain couples TRBV7-8 to TRBJ1-2; TRBD1 matches at 8 bases. V lost 0 bases and J lost 4; bases outside the gene matches: 4. This CDR3 contains 15 residues. Germline values: CDR1 SGHVS, CDR2 FQNEAQ. The CDR3: CASSLADRGVYGYTF. The CDR3 region has the DNA TGTGCCAGCAGCTTAGCCGACAGGGGCGTCTATGGCTACACCTTC.